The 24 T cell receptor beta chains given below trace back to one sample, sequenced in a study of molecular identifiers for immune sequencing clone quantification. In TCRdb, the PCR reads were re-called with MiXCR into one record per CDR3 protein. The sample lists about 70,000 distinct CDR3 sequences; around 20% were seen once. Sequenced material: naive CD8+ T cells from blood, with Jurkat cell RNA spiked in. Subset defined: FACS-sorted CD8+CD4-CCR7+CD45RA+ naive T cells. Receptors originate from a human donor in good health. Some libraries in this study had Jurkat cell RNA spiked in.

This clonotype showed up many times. This CDR3 reads CASSQEEVEGYQPQHF. The CDR3 DNA sequence: TGCGCCAGCAGCCAAGAAGAAGTGGAGGGTTATCAGCCCCAGCATTTT. The chain joins TRBV4-1 to TRBJ1-5; D not resolved. This CDR3 has 16 residues. V dropped 0 bases and J dropped 5 bases, with 14 bases sitting between them. Germline V gives CDR1 MGHRA, CDR2 YSYEKL.

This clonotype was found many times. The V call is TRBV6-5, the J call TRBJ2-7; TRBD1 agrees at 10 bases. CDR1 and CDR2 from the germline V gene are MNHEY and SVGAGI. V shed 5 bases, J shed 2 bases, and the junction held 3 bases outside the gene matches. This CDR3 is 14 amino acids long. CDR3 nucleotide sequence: TGTGCCAGCAGTCTCGGACAGGGGGCCTACGAGCAGTACTTC. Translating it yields CASSLGQGAYEQYF.

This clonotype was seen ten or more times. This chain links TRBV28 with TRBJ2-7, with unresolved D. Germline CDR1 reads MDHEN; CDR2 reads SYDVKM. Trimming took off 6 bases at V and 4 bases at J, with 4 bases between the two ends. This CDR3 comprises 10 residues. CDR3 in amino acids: CASSPYEQYF. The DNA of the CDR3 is TGTGCCAGCAGCCCGTACGAGCAGTACTTC.

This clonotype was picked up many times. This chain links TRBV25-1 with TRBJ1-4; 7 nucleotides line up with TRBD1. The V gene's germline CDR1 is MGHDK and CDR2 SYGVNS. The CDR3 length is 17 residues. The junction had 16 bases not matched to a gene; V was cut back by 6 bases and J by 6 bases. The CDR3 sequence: CASSNTPDRVLDEKLFF. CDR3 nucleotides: TGTGCCAGCAGCAACACCCCAGACAGGGTGTTGGATGAAAAACTGTTTTTT.

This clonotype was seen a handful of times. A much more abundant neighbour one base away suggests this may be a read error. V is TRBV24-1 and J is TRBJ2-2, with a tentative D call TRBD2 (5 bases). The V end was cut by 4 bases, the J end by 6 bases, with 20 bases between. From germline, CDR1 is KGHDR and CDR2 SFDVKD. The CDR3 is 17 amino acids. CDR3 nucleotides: TGTGCCACCAGTGACCGGCCCGGGGAAGGGTACGCCGGGGAGCTGTTTTTT. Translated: CATSDRPGEGYAGELFF.

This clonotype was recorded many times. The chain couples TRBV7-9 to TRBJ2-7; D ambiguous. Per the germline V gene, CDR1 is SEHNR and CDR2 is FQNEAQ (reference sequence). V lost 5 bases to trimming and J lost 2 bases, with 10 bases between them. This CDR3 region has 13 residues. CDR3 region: CASSLVSTYEQYF. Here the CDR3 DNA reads TGTGCCAGCAGCCTTGTCTCGACCTACGAGCAGTACTTC.

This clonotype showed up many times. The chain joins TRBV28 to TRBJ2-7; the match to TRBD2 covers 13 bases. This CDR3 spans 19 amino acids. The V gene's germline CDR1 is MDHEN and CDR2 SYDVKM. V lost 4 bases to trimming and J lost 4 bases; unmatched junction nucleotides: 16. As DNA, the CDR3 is TGTGCCAGCAGTTCCCCCCCTGACGGACTAGCGGGAGAGGTGTACGAGCAGTACTTC. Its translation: CASSSPPDGLAGEVYEQYF.

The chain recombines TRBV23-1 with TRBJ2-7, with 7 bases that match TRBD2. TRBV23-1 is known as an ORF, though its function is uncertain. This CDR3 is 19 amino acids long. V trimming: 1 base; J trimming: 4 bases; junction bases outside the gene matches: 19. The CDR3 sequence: CASSQYGTTGRESNYEQYF. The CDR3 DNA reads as TGCGCCAGCAGTCAATACGGTACCACGGGGCGGGAGAGTAATTACGAGCAGTACTTC.

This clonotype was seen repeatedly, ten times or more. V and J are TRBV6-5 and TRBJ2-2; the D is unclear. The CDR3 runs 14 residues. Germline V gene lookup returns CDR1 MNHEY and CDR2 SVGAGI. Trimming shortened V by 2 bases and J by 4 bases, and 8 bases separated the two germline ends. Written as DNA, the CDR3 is TGTGCCAGCAGTTACGATTCCGGCACCGGGGAGCTGTTTTTT. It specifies CASSYDSGTGELFF.

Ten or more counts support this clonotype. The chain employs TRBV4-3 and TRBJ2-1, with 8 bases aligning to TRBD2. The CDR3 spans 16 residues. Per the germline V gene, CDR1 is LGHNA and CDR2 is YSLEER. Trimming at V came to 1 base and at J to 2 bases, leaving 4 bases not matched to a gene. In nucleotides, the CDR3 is TGCGCCAGCAGCCAAGTTACGGGAGGGCCCTACAATGAGCAGTTCTTC. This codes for CASSQVTGGPYNEQFF.

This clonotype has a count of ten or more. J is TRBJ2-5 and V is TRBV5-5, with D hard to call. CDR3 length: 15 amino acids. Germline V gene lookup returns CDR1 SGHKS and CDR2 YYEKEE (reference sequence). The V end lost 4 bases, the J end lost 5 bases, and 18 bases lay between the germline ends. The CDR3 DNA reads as TGTGCCAGCAGCCTCCTACATGCAGAGTTGGAGACCCAGTACTTC. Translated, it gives CASSLLHAELETQYF.

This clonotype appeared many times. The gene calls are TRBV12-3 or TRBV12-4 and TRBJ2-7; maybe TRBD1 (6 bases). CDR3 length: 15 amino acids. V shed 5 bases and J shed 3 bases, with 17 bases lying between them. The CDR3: CASSQTGTFIYEQYF. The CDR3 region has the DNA TGTGCCAGCAGTCAAACCGGGACATTCATCTACGAGCAGTACTTC.

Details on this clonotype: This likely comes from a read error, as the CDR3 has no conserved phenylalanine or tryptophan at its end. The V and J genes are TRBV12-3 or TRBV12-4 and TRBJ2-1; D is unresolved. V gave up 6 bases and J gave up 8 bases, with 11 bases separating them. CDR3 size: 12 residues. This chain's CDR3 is CASRLIGDEQFS. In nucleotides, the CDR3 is TGTGCCAGCAGACTAATTGGGGATGAGCAGTTCTCC.

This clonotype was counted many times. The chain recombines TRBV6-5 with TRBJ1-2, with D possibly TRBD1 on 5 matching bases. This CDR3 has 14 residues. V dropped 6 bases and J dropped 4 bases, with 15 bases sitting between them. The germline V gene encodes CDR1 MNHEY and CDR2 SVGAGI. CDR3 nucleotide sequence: TGTGCCAGCAGCTGGGGGGGGGGACTCTATGGCTACACCTTC. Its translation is CASSWGGGLYGYTF.

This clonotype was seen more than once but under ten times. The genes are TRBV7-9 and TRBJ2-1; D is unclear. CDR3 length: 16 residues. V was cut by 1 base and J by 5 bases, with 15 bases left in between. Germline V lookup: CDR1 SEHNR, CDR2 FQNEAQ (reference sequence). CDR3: CASSLEPGNYHNEQFF. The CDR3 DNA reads TGTGCCAGCAGCTTAGAGCCAGGAAACTACCACAATGAGCAGTTCTTC.

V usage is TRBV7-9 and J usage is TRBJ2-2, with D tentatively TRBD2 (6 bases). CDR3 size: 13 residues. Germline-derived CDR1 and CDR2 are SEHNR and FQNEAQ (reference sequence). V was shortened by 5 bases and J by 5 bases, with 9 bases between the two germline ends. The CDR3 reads CASSPEGTGELFF. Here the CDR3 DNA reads TGTGCCAGCAGCCCGGAGGGGACCGGGGAGCTGTTTTTT.

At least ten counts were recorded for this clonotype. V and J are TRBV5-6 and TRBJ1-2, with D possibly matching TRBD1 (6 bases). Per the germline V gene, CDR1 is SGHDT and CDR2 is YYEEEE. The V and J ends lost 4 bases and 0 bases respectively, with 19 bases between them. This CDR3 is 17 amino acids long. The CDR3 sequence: CASSQKIGGGPNYGYTF. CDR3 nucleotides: TGTGCCAGCAGCCAGAAAATAGGGGGGGGTCCTAACTATGGCTACACCTTC.

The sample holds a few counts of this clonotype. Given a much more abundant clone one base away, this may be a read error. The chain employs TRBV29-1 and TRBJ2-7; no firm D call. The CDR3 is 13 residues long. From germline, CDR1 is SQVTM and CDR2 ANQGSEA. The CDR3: CSVGGGHSYEQCF. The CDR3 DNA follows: TGCAGCGTTGGTGGCGGCCATTCCTACGAGCAGTGCTTC.

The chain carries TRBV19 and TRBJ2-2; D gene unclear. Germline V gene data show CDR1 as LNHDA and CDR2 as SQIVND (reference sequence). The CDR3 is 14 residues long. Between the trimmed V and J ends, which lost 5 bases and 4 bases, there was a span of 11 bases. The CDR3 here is CASSRASLTGELFF. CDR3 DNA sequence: TGTGCCAGTAGTCGGGCCAGTCTCACCGGGGAGCTGTTTTTT.

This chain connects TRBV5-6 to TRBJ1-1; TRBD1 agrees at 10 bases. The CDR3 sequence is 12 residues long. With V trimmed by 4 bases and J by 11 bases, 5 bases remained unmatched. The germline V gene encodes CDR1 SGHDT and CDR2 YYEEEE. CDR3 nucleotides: TGTGCCAGCAGCCCGGGGACAGGGGATGCTTTCTTT. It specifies CASSPGTGDAFF.

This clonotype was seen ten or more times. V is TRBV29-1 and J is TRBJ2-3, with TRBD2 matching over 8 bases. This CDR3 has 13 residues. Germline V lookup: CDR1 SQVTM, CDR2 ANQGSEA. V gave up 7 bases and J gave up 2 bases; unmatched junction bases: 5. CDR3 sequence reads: CSGNSGNTDTQYF. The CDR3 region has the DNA TGCAGCGGAAATAGCGGGAACACAGATACGCAGTATTTT.

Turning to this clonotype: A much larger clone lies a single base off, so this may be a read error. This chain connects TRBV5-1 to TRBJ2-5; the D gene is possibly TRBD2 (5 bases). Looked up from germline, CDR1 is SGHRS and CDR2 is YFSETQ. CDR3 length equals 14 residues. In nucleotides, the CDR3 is TGCGCCAGCAGCGGGAGAGTGTACCAAGAGGCCCAGTACTTC. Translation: CASSGRVYQEAQYF.

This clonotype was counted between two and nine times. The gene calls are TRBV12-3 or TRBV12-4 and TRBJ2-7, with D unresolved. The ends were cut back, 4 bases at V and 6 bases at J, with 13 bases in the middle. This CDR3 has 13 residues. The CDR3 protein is CASSYVVVREQYF. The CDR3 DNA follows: TGTGCCAGCAGTTACGTAGTAGTTCGCGAGCAGTACTTC.

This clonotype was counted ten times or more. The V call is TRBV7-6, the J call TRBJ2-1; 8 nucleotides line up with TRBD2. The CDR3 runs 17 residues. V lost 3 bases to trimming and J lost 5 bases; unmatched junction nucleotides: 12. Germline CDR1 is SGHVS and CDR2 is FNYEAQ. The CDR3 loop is CASSLFPSSGPNNEQFF. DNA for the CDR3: TGTGCCAGCAGCTTGTTTCCTTCTAGCGGGCCCAACAATGAGCAGTTCTTC.